The rows below give T cell receptor beta chains drawn from one sample of a study of shared clonotypes between healthy human individuals. TCRdb's copy holds only in-frame clones and misses some; the assay was immunoSEQ multiplex PCR. The table has 950,000 to 1,100,000 clones, about 84% seen once. Sequences were obtained from memory CD4+ T cells from PBMCs. Source of these receptors: a man younger than 35 in good health. Some clones in this sample may be carry-over from other donors' samples. Each CDR3 is given with its conserved first and last residue. Fields, in order: J gene, V gene, CDR3 protein.

TRBJ2-7	TRBV21-1	CASTTSGRGDYEQYF
TRBJ1-5	TRBV19	CASSIRTGTQPQHF
TRBJ1-2	TRBV28	CASSIGPGRGYGYTF
TRBJ2-6	TRBV7-2	CASSPQGRASGANVLTF
TRBJ2-1	TRBV11-2	CASSLVLAGDYNEQFF
TRBJ2-7	TRBV28	CASNPLAGLLREQYF
TRBJ1-2	TRBV4-2	CASSSPQGNYGYTF
TRBJ2-7	TRBV19	CASSIDNQGAPYEQYF
TRBJ2-1	TRBV5-1	CASTGGSYNEQFF
TRBJ1-1	TRBV5-1	CASSLVRPGDSEAFF
TRBJ2-3	TRBV7-3	CASSLFLATSTDTQYF
TRBJ1-2	TRBV6-1	CASSEAGSRGNYGYTF
TRBJ2-3	TRBV6-6	CASREGLVTDTQYF
TRBJ2-7	TRBV27	CASQRTGSYEQYF
TRBJ2-3	TRBV18	CASSPRAALTDTQYF
TRBJ1-1	TRBV6-5	CATTGATEAFF
TRBJ2-5	TRBV5-4	CASSWAARQETQYF
TRBJ2-7	TRBV5-1	CASSGLAGGSNEQYF
TRBJ1-2	TRBV29-1	CSVGEIGGYTF
TRBJ2-1	TRBV2	CASSENRRRFF
TRBJ2-2	TRBV4-1	CASSHGGTNTGELFF
TRBJ1-4	TRBV28	CASSFLPWGEKLFF
TRBJ2-7	TRBV29-1	CSVRLTAASSYEQYF
TRBJ2-1	TRBV15	CATSRDISGTNAKYNEQFF
TRBJ2-5	TRBV7-7	CASSLAVTRETQYF
TRBJ2-1	TRBV9	CASSATSLPNNEQFF
TRBJ2-7	TRBV6-4	CASRLGGRVEQYF
TRBJ2-5	TRBV2	CASGKQETQYF
TRBJ1-1	TRBV18	CASSPKGQGSTEAFF